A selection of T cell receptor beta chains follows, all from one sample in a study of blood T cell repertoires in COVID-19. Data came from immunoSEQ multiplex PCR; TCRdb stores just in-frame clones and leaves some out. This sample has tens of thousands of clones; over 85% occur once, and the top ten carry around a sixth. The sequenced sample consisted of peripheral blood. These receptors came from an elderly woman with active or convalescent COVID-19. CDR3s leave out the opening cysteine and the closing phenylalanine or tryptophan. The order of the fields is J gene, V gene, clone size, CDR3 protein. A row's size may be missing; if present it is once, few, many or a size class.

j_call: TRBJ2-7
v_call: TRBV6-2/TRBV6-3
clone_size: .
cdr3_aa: ASSSFLDRPSYEQY

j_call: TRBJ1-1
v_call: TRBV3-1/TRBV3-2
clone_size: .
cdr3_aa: ASSPRAATEAF

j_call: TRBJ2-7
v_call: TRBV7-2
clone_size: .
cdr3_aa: ASSSDRASYEQY

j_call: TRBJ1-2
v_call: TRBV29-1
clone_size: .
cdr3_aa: SGWGTASYGYT

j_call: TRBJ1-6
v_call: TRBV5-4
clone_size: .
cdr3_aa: ASSLYAGNSPLH

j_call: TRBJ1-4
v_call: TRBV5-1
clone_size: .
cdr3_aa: ASSLAGRGLF

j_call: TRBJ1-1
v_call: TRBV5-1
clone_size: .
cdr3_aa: ASSWTTATMNTEAF

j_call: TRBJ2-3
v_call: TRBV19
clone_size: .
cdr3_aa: ASRPQGYSTDTQY

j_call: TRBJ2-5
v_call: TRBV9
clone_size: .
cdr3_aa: ASSVAASGGAGETQY

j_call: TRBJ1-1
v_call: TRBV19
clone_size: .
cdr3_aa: ASSIENRGSEAF

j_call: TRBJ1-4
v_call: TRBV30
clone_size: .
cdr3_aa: AWSQGGAYNEKLF

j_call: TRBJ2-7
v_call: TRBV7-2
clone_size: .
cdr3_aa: ASSSRPSGQGYEQY

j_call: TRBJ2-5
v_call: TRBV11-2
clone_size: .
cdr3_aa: ASSLDRRTSGAYQETQY

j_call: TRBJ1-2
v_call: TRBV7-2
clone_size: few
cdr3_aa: AIPQRGYSGYT

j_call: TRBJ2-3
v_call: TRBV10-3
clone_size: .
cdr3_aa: AISGQRGYTDTQY

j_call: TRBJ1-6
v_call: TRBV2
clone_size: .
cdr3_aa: ASSGGTGDNSPLH

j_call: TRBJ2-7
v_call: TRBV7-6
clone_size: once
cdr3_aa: ASSLDRGGYEQY

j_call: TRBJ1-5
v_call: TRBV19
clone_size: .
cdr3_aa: ASSISRTVVPQH

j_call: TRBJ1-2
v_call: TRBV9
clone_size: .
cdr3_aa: ASSVGTGNYGYT

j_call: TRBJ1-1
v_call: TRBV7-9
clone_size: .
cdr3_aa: ASSDRATEAF

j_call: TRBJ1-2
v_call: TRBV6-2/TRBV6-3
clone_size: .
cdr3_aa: ASSHRDGYT

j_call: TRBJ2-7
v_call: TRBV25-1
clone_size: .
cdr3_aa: ASSASGGYEQY

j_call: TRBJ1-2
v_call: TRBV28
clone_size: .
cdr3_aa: ASSLTGTYGNYGYT

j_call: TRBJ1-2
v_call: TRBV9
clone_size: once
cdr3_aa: ASSAEQGGYT

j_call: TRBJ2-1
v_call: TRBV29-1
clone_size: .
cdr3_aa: SVETRVENEQF

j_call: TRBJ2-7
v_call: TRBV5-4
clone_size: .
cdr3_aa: ASSPGGQGNYEQY

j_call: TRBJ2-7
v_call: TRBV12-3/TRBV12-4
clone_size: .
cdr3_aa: ASRETSTHEQY

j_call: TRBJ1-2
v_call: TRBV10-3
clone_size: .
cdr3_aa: AISEKEGGDGYT

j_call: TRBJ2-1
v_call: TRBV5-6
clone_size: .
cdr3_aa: ASSWPAGLAGLYNEQF

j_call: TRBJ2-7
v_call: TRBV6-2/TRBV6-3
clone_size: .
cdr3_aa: ASSYRMGQGAHEQY

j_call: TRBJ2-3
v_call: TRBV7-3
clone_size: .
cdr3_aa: ASSQNRDTDTQY

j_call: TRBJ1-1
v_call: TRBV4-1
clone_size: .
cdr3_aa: ASSQVGGRTEAF

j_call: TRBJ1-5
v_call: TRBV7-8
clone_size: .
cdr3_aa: ASSPDSFNQPQH

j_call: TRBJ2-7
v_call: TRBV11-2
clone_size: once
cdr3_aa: ASSLVGRGEQY

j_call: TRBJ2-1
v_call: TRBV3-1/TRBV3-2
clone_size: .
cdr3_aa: ASSQGGGRSYNEQF

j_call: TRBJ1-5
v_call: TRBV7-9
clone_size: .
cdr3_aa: ASTGGGGQPQH

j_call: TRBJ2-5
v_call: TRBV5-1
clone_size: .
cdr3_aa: ASSLRAGGETQY

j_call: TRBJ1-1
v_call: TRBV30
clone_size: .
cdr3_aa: AWRVHRLTEAF

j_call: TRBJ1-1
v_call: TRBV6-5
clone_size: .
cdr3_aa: ASSYDAGGRGTEAF

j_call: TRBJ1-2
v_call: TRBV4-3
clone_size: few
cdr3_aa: ASSQVSGDGYT

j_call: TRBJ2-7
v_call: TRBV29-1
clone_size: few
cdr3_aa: SARGQGGHEQY

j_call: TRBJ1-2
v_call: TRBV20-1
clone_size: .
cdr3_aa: SASLGEGGYT

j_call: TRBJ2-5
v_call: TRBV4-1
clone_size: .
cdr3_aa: ASSQPSAPETQY

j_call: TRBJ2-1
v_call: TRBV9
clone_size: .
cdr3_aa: ASSASTSGGDNEQF

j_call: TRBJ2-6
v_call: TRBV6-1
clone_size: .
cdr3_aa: ASSEAIAPGHPSGANVLT

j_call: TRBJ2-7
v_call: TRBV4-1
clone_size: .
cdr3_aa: ASSQHGGREQY

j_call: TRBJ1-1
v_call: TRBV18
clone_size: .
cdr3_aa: ASSPARGEGAF

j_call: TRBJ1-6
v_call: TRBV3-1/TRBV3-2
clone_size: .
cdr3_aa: ASSQGGHELNSPLH

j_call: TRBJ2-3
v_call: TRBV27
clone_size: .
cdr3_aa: ASSSIIASGGTDTQY

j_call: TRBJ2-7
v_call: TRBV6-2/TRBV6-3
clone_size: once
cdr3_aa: ASSSPQTYEQY

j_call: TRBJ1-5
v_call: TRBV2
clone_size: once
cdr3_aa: AIGIPGQPNQPQH

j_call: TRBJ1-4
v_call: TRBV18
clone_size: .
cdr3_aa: ASSPGLINEKLF

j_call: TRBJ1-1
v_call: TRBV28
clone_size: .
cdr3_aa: ASSLGGAGGTEAF

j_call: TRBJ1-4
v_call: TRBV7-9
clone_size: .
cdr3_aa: ASSLAPGEREKLF

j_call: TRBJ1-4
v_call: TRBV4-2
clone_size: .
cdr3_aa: ASSQDERAAVEKLF